A single sample gave rise to the 32 T cell receptor beta chains below, sequenced in a study of T-cell memory formation after mild COVID-19. One entry per CDR3 protein results from TCRdb running MiXCR on the 5' RACE reads. The data hold about 560,000 distinct CDR3 sequences, with about 20% observed a single time. Sequenced sample: PBMCs or a T cell subset sorted from them (not recorded which). Every receptor here comes from an adult woman who had mild COVID-19 (a few samples of this study predate the infection). Cell type and time point are not known.

This sequence joins TRBV30 and TRBJ1-6; D might be TRBD1 (6 bases). In germline, CDR1 is GTSNPN, CDR2 SVGIG (reference sequence). The CDR3 runs 18 residues. V lost 3 bases to trimming and J lost 1 base, with 19 bases between them. The CDR3 spells CAWRRGSIRGSYNSPLHF. The CDR3 coding sequence is TGTGCCTGGAGAAGGGGCAGTATAAGGGGGTCCTATAATTCACCCCTCCACTTT.

The chain employs TRBV18 and TRBJ2-1, with 8 nucleotides matching TRBD1. The V segment lost 6 bases and the J segment 5 bases; nucleotides outside the gene matches: 9. CDR3 length: 15 amino acids. The germline CDR1 and CDR2 sequences are KGHSH and LQKENI. The CDR3 protein is CASSSSGQGNNEQFF. In nucleotides, the CDR3 is TGTGCCAGCTCCTCATCCGGACAGGGTAACAATGAGCAGTTCTTC.

The sample holds a few counts of this clonotype. This chain uses TRBV4-2 with TRBJ2-1; TRBD2 matches at 10 bases. Germline values: CDR1 LGHNA, CDR2 YNFKEQ. The CDR3 extends over 15 amino acids. After removal of 2 bases from V and 10 bases from J, the junction contained 8 bases not matched to a gene. In nucleotides, the CDR3 is TGTGCCAGCAGCCAACCCGGGACTAGCGCTATAGAGCAGTTCTTC. Its translation is CASSQPGTSAIEQFF.

This clonotype has a count of ten or more. The chain has TRBV25-1 and TRBJ2-2; 7 bases are shared with TRBD1. After removal of 3 bases from V and 2 bases from J, the junction contained 6 bases not matched to a gene. The CDR3 has 16 amino acids. Germline CDR1 MGHDK, CDR2 SYGVNS. CDR3 bases: TGTGCCAGCAGTGATTTGACAGGGCCCAACACCGGGGAGCTGTTTTTT. It encodes CASSDLTGPNTGELFF.

The chain employs TRBV27 and TRBJ1-5, with D possibly being TRBD1 (5 bases). The CDR3 is 14 amino acids. Germline assignment: CDR1 MNHEY and CDR2 SMNVEV (reference sequence). The ends were cut back, 3 bases at V and 6 bases at J, with 12 bases in the middle. The CDR3 nucleotides read TGTGCCAGCAGTTTCCTCGGACAAGGTCAGCCCCAGCATTTT. As protein: CASSFLGQGQPQHF.

This chain's CDR3 is CASSQPRGLAGEETQYF. CDR3 DNA sequence: TGCGCCAGCAGCCAGCCCCGGGGACTAGCGGGTGAAGAGACCCAGTACTTC. The chain joins TRBV4-3 to TRBJ2-5, with TRBD2 matching 12 bases. The CDR3 is 17 amino acids. V shed 3 bases and J 3 bases; nucleotides not matched to a gene: 8. Germline CDR1 reads LGHNA; CDR2 reads YSLEER.

This clonotype was seen more than once but under ten times. The chain has TRBV29-1 and TRBJ2-7; D may be TRBD1 (6 bases). Germline V gene lookup returns CDR1 SQVTM and CDR2 ANQGSEA. The CDR3 runs 13 residues. Trimming removed 5 bases at V and 2 bases at J, with 13 bases between. The CDR3 DNA reads as TGCAGCGTTCCGGGACAACTGACCTACGAGCAGTACTTC. This encodes CSVPGQLTYEQYF.

This clonotype was seen a few times. In nucleotides, the CDR3 is TGCAGTGCTAGCCAGACTGTTGAAGAGACCCAGTACTTC. This sequence encodes CSASQTVEETQYF. This chain uses TRBV20-1 with TRBJ2-5, with D hard to call. The CDR3 runs to 13 residues. Between the trimmed V and J ends, which lost 3 bases and 3 bases, there was a span of 11 bases. The V gene's germline CDR1 is DFQATT and CDR2 SNEGSKA (reference sequence).

The genes are TRBV6-5 and TRBJ1-1, with a weak D call TRBD1 (5 bases). The germline V gene has CDR1 MNHEY and CDR2 SVGAGI. V lost 5 bases and J 4 bases, leaving 26 bases between the germline ends. The CDR3 extends over 18 amino acids. The CDR3 nucleotides read TGTGCCAGCAGTATGGGGGGACCGACGGGAATGGGATCCACTGAAGCTTTCTTT. Amino acid sequence: CASSMGGPTGMGSTEAFF.

This clonotype was counted a few times. The V and J genes are TRBV12-3 or TRBV12-4 and TRBJ2-1; tentatively, D is TRBD2 (6 bases). CDR3 length equals 14 residues. V lost 10 bases to trimming and J lost 0 bases, with 13 bases between them. CDR3 amino acids: CATHLGGSYNEQFF. In DNA form, the CDR3 reads TGTGCCACCCATCTCGGGGGCTCCTACAATGAGCAGTTCTTC.

V gene TRBV6-1 combines with J gene TRBJ2-7; D possibly matches TRBD1 or TRBD2 (6 bases each). Germline V lookup: CDR1 MNHNS, CDR2 SASEGT. Trimming shortened V by 5 bases and J by 4 bases, and 21 bases separated the two germline ends. The CDR3 spans 16 residues. The CDR3, as DNA: TGTGCCAGCAGTCCCCAACGGGGGCGGCTTCCGTACGAGCAGTACTTC. Its protein is CASSPQRGRLPYEQYF.

The chain employs TRBV27 and TRBJ2-5; D uncertain. The CDR3 consists of 14 residues. CDR1 is MNHEY and CDR2 is SMNVEV in the germline V gene (reference sequence). Between the trimmed V and J ends, which lost 5 bases and 3 bases, there was a span of 13 bases. CDR3 coding DNA: TGTGCCAGCAGTCCGAGGAAAAGAGAAGAGACCCAGTACTTC. Its translation is CASSPRKREETQYF.

This clonotype was seen a handful of times. V usage is TRBV27 and J usage is TRBJ1-1; D may be TRBD1 (5 bases). The CDR3 contains 14 residues. Germline V gene sequence: CDR1 MNHEY, CDR2 SMNVEV (reference sequence). The V and J ends lost 1 base and 3 bases respectively, with 9 bases between them. The CDR3 sequence: CASSLFPGDTEAFF. The CDR3 nucleotides are TGTGCCAGCAGTTTATTTCCGGGGGACACTGAAGCTTTCTTT.

CDR3 in DNA: TGTGCCACCAGCGAACTTCCGGGACAGTGGAACACCGGGGAGCTGTTTTTT. It yields the protein CATSELPGQWNTGELFF. V usage is TRBV24-1 and J usage is TRBJ2-2; 7 positions agree with TRBD1. The CDR3 consists of 17 residues. Per the germline V gene, CDR1 is KGHDR and CDR2 is SFDVKD. V dropped 7 bases and J dropped 1; count of bases not matched to a gene: 11.

The chain carries TRBV13 and TRBJ2-7; D remains ambiguous. Trimming took 6 bases from V and 3 from J, leaving 12 bases between them. Germline CDR1 and CDR2: PRHDT and FYEKMQ (reference sequence). CDR3 length: 13 residues. Here the CDR3 reads CASSVYLHYEQYF. The CDR3 DNA reads TGTGCCAGCAGTGTATATCTCCACTACGAGCAGTACTTC.

This clonotype was detected a few times. The chain couples TRBV2 to TRBJ2-5, with 8 nucleotides matching TRBD1. The germline CDR1 and CDR2 sequences are SNHLY and FYNNEI. The CDR3 covers 13 residues. V lost 8 bases to trimming and J lost 4 bases; unmatched junction nucleotides: 6. CDR3 protein: CASHTTGAETQYF. The CDR3 DNA reads as TGTGCCAGCCATACGACAGGGGCAGAGACCCAGTACTTC.

The chain recombines TRBV7-6 with TRBJ2-5; 7 positions agree with TRBD1. CDR1 is SGHVS and CDR2 is FNYEAQ in the germline V gene. J lost 2 bases, V lost 3 bases, and 6 bases had no gene match. This CDR3 region has 15 residues. CDR3 in DNA: TGTGCCAGCAGCTTCGGGGACAGAATACAAGAGACCCAGTACTTC. Protein sequence: CASSFGDRIQETQYF.

This chain joins TRBV9 and TRBJ1-2; 8 bases align to TRBD1. V trimming: 0 bases; J trimming: 3 bases; junction bases outside the gene matches: 4. The CDR3 contains 15 residues. The germline V gene encodes CDR1 SGDLS and CDR2 YYNGEE. The CDR3 DNA follows: TGTGCCAGCAGCGTAGGGGACAGGTCCTACTATGGCTACACCTTC. Its translation is CASSVGDRSYYGYTF.

The CDR3 spells CSARLRGVHEQFF. The CDR3 coding sequence is TGCAGTGCCCGGCTACGGGGGGTGCATGAGCAGTTCTTC. The chain links TRBV20-1 to TRBJ2-1; TRBD2 aligns across 7 bases. This CDR3 spans 13 amino acids. In germline, CDR1 is DFQATT, CDR2 SNEGSKA (reference sequence). The V and J ends lost 6 bases and 8 bases, in that order; junction bases with no gene match: 10.

This clonotype was picked up a small number of times. The chain links TRBV5-6 to TRBJ1-1, with D unresolved. The V gene lost 3 bases and the J gene lost 5 bases, with 8 bases spanning the gap. CDR1 is SGHDT, CDR2 YYEEEE, per germline. This CDR3 comprises 12 residues. Written as DNA, the CDR3 is TGTGCCAGCAGCTCACTTGTGACTGAAGCTTTCTTT. This translates into CASSSLVTEAFF.

This clonotype showed up just a few times. The genes are TRBV15 and TRBJ1-2; perhaps TRBD1 as D (5 bases). The CDR3 is made up of 13 amino acids. Trimming took 1 base from V and 12 from J, leaving 15 bases between them. Germline-derived CDR1 and CDR2 are LNHNV and YYDKDF (reference sequence). The DNA for the CDR3 is TGTGCCACCAGCAGAGGGGGACGGAGCGGTGACACCTTC. This codes for CATSRGGRSGDTF.

This clonotype has only a few counts. This chain joins TRBV5-4 and TRBJ1-2, with 8 bases identical to TRBD1. This CDR3 is built from 15 residues. The junction had 10 bases not matched to a gene; V was cut back by 4 bases and J by 5 bases. Germline V lookup: CDR1 SGHNT, CDR2 YYREEE (reference sequence). The CDR3 DNA follows: TGTGCCAGCAGCCCAGGGGGCAACACGAGATATGGCTACACCTTC. Residues: CASSPGGNTRYGYTF.

J is TRBJ2-1 and V is TRBV15, with TRBD2 identical over 8 bases. Trimming took 0 bases from V and 4 from J; bases not matched to a gene: 8. The CDR3 totals 17 residues. Germline CDR1 reads LNHNV; CDR2 reads YYDKDF (reference sequence). CDR3 nucleotide sequence: TGTGCCACCAGCAGAGATCTAAGTAGCGGGGTTTACAATGAGCAGTTCTTC. It codes for CATSRDLSSGVYNEQFF.

This clonotype was counted at least ten times. The chain joins TRBV7-8 to TRBJ2-3, with TRBD2 identical over 14 bases. Germline V gene sequence: CDR1 SGHVS, CDR2 FQNEAQ. The CDR3 is 17 residues long. The V and J ends lost 5 bases and 6 bases, in that order; junction bases with no gene match: 10. The CDR3 bases are TGTGCCAGCAGCCCCCTGGGACTAGCGGGGGCAAGGGATACGCAGTATTTT. This encodes CASSPLGLAGARDTQYF.

This chain joins TRBV7-9 and TRBJ2-1, with D maybe TRBD2 (6 bases). Germline V gene data show CDR1 as SEHNR and CDR2 as FQNEAQ (reference sequence). Trimming removed 1 base from V and 6 bases from J, with 10 bases in between. This CDR3 has 14 amino acids. The CDR3 nucleotides are TGTGCCAGCAGCTTAGAGGGACTTCCCAATGAGCAGTTCTTC. It codes for CASSLEGLPNEQFF.

The V gene is TRBV15, the J gene TRBJ1-1; TRBD1 might be the D (6 bases). This CDR3 has 15 amino acids. With 1 base removed from V and 0 bases from J, the gap between germline ends came to 9 bases. Germline V CDR1 and CDR2: LNHNV, YYDKDF (reference sequence). The chain's CDR3 is CATSRGGQMNTEAFF. In DNA, the CDR3 is TGTGCCACCAGCAGAGGCGGACAGATGAACACTGAAGCTTTCTTT.

This clonotype showed up just a few times. V gene TRBV30 combines with J gene TRBJ2-7; D is unresolved. This CDR3 has 14 residues. Trimming cost V 3 bases and J 6 bases, with 18 bases left between them. The germline gives CDR1 GTSNPN, CDR2 SVGIG (reference sequence). CDR3 bases: TGTGCCTGGAGCGTAGACGACAACCGGGTCGAGCAGTACTTC. As protein: CAWSVDDNRVEQYF.

The table lists this clonotype with a few counts. The V gene is TRBV5-1, the J gene TRBJ2-1; D is possibly TRBD1 (5 bases). Germline CDR1 SGHRS, CDR2 YFSETQ. Trimming stripped 1 base from V and 6 bases from J, with 11 bases between. This CDR3 is 14 amino acids long. The CDR3 DNA reads as TGCGCCAGCAGCTTGAATCCAGGGTCCAATGAGCAGTTCTTC. Its translation is CASSLNPGSNEQFF.

This clonotype was counted a few times. The chain joins TRBV2 to TRBJ2-3; D is unclear. The CDR3 runs 12 residues. Deletions cut 3 bases from V and 4 bases from J, with 5 bases between. The germline V gene encodes CDR1 SNHLY and CDR2 FYNNEI. The CDR3 reads CASSDTPDTQYF. In DNA, the CDR3 is TGTGCCAGCAGTGATACCCCAGATACGCAGTATTTT.

The J gene is TRBJ2-3, the V gene TRBV7-2; TRBD2 aligns across 7 bases. This CDR3 region has 14 residues. The junction had 7 bases not matched to a gene; V was cut back by 5 bases and J by 5 bases. The germline V gene encodes CDR1 SGHTA and CDR2 FQGNSA. In DNA, the CDR3 is TGTGCCAGCAGCACTGGACTAGTGGGAGATACGCAGTATTTT. It is translated as CASSTGLVGDTQYF.

The V gene is TRBV24-1, the J gene TRBJ2-3; the match to TRBD2 covers 7 bases. V lost 0 bases to trimming and J lost 4 bases; unmatched junction nucleotides: 3. Germline CDR1 reads KGHDR; CDR2 reads SFDVKD. The length of the CDR3 is 15 residues. The CDR3 coding sequence is TGTGCCACCAGTGATTTGCGGGACTATCCAGATACGCAGTATTTT. It is translated as CATSDLRDYPDTQYF.

The chain carries TRBV6-5 and TRBJ2-1, with D tentatively TRBD1 (6 bases). V lost 2 bases and J lost 0, with 11 bases in between. The CDR3 contains 16 residues. In germline, CDR1 is MNHEY, CDR2 SVGAGI. The CDR3 sequence is CASSYRTVGSYNEQFF. The CDR3 DNA sequence: TGTGCCAGCAGTTACAGGACAGTGGGCTCCTACAATGAGCAGTTCTTC.